Following are 30 T cell receptor beta chains from one sample sequenced in a study of blood T cells in healthy people across ages. Using a J-beta primer mix together with a sample-barcoded 5' primer, a second PCR was run for roughly 6 to 11 cycles. TCRdb processed the 5' RACE reads anew with MiXCR; each CDR3 protein has one entry. The data show roughly 860,000 distinct CDR3 sequences, with 55% to 65% seen just once and 28% held by the top ten. The source material was blood. All receptors derive from a man aged 25-45 years in good health.

The rearrangement uses TRBV28 and TRBJ1-5, with unresolved D. Germline V gene lookup returns CDR1 MDHEN and CDR2 SYDVKM. The CDR3 is made up of 13 amino acids. Trimming removed 5 bases at V and 11 bases at J, with 16 bases between. The CDR3 DNA reads TGTGCCAGCAGTATCTCGAAGGCCTCCTCCCAGCATTTT. Translated: CASSISKASSQHF. The full variable domain, with the rest looked up from reference TRBV28 and TRBJ1-5, is DVKVTQSSRYLVKRTGEKVFLECVQDMDHENMFWYRQDPGLGLRLIYFSYDVKMKEKGDIPEGYSVSREKKERFSLILESASTNQTSMYLCASSISKASSQHFGDGTRLSIL.

This chain connects TRBV29-1 to TRBJ2-3; D possibly uses TRBD1 or TRBD2 (6 bases each). This CDR3 contains 16 residues. V was trimmed by 1 base and J by 1 base, leaving 15 bases between them. Germline V gives CDR1 SQVTM, CDR2 ANQGSEA. The CDR3 protein is CSVEGGAAQRTDTQYF. CDR3 nucleotide sequence: TGCAGCGTTGAAGGGGGGGCCGCGCAGCGCACAGATACGCAGTATTTT.

In its sample, this clonotype was seen a few times. The rearrangement joins TRBV27 to TRBJ1-2; no reliable D call. Germline V gene data show CDR1 as MNHEY and CDR2 as SMNVEV (reference sequence). This CDR3 comprises 15 residues. Trimming stripped 0 bases from V and 4 bases from J, with 12 bases between. The CDR3 loop reads CASSLSADPSYGYTF. CDR3 in DNA: TGTGCCAGCAGTTTATCGGCAGACCCATCCTATGGCTACACCTTC.

The chain is built from TRBV20-1 and TRBJ2-7, with D possibly being TRBD1 (6 bases). The CDR3 totals 13 residues. V was cut by 5 bases and J by 4 bases, with 15 bases left in between. The germline gives CDR1 DFQATT, CDR2 SNEGSKA (reference sequence). Written as DNA, the CDR3 is TGCAGTGCTCCGGCCGGGACATCATACGAGCAGTACTTC. It codes for CSAPAGTSYEQYF.

This clonotype was found many times. The gene calls are TRBV20-1 and TRBJ1-2; D uncertain. CDR1 is DFQATT and CDR2 is SNEGSKA in the germline V gene (reference sequence). Deletions cut 5 bases from V and 6 bases from J, with 13 bases between. This CDR3 comprises 12 residues. CDR3 in amino acids: CSAEFMGDGYTF. The CDR3 region has the DNA TGCAGTGCTGAATTCATGGGCGATGGCTACACCTTC.

This clonotype was seen ten or more times. The rearrangement joins TRBV7-3 to TRBJ2-2, with D hard to call. Per the germline V gene, CDR1 is SGHTA and CDR2 is FQGTGA. CDR3 length: 17 residues. With 2 bases removed from V and 1 base from J, the gap between germline ends came to 14 bases. The CDR3 loop is CASSLLGSPLNTGELFF. In DNA form, the CDR3 reads TGTGCCAGCAGCTTACTCGGTTCTCCTTTGAACACCGGGGAGCTGTTTTTT.

The chain combines TRBV27 with TRBJ2-6; D unresolved. The V end was cut by 6 bases, the J end by 4 bases, with 7 bases between. The CDR3 totals 13 residues. Per the germline V gene, CDR1 is MNHEY and CDR2 is SMNVEV (reference sequence). The CDR3 DNA is TGTGCCAGCAGGACACAGGGGGCCAACGTCCTGACTTTC. Its translation: CASRTQGANVLTF.

The chain recombines TRBV7-2 with TRBJ2-3, with unresolved D. The V end was cut by 5 bases, the J end by 5 bases, with 17 bases between. This CDR3 comprises 15 residues. The germline V gene has CDR1 SGHTA and CDR2 FQGNSA. This chain's CDR3 is CASSQTDLYGDTQYF. The CDR3 region has the DNA TGTGCCAGCAGCCAAACCGATCTCTACGGAGATACGCAGTATTTT.

A few counts support this clonotype. This chain uses TRBV5-1 with TRBJ2-3, with 8 positions matching TRBD2. Germline V lookup: CDR1 SGHRS, CDR2 YFSETQ. The CDR3 runs to 15 residues. With 2 bases clipped from V and 3 bases from J, the junction kept 5 bases outside the gene matches. For the CDR3, the DNA is TGCGCCAGCAGCTTTCGGCGGGGGGATACAGATACGCAGTATTTT. Protein: CASSFRRGDTDTQYF. Complete variable domain (other parts from reference TRBV5-1 and TRBJ2-3): KAGVTQTPRYLIKTRGQQVTLSCSPISGHRSVSWYQQTPGQGLQFLFEYFSETQRNKGNFPGRFSGRQFSNSRSEMNVSTLELGDSALYLCASSFRRGDTDTQYFGPGTRLTVL.

This clonotype was recorded a few times. The chain is built from TRBV7-2 and TRBJ2-3; no reliable D call. Trimming took 5 bases from V and 4 from J, leaving 7 bases between them. This CDR3 has 12 residues. Per germline, CDR1 SGHTA and CDR2 FQGNSA. This CDR3 is CASSPWADTQYF. The CDR3 DNA follows: TGTGCCAGCAGCCCCTGGGCAGATACGCAGTATTTT.

Note on this clonotype: A read error may account for a junction end that differs from germline. The gene calls are TRBV12-3 or TRBV12-4 and TRBJ1-1; TRBD1 aligns across 7 bases. The CDR3 runs 14 residues. The CDR3 DNA follows: TGTGCCGGCAGTCCGACAGGGTCGAACACTGAAGCTTTCTTT. It is translated as CAGSPTGSNTEAFF.

This clonotype was detected only a few times. The J gene is TRBJ2-7, the V gene TRBV3-1; maybe TRBD1 (6 bases). V was pared by 8 bases and J by 2 bases, with 13 bases between. CDR3 size: 13 residues. Germline V CDR1 and CDR2: LGHDT, YNNKEL (reference sequence). The CDR3: CASADSQAYEQYF. CDR3 nucleotide sequence: TGTGCCAGCGCGGACAGTCAGGCCTACGAGCAGTACTTC.

V and J are TRBV20-1 and TRBJ1-2; D uncertain. V lost 0 bases to trimming and J lost 10 bases, with 15 bases between them. Per the germline V gene, CDR1 is DFQATT and CDR2 is SNEGSKA (reference sequence). CDR3 length: 13 residues. CDR3 in amino acids: CSARDQNRRDYTF. The DNA of the CDR3 is TGCAGTGCTAGAGATCAGAACAGACGCGACTACACCTTC.

The V call is TRBV7-9, the J call TRBJ1-3; D unresolved. Between the trimmed V and J ends, which lost 0 bases and 7 bases, there was a span of 7 bases. The CDR3 contains 13 residues. Germline V gives CDR1 SEHNR, CDR2 FQNEAQ (reference sequence). Here the CDR3 DNA reads TGTGCCAGCAGCTTAGCACTAGGGAACACCATATATTTT. It is translated as CASSLALGNTIYF.

This sequence joins TRBV19 and TRBJ2-3; weak D call: TRBD1 (6 bases). The germline V gene encodes CDR1 LNHDA and CDR2 SQIVND (reference sequence). Trimming shortened V by 9 bases and J by 3 bases, and 10 bases separated the two germline ends. This CDR3 has 12 residues. CDR3 nucleotide sequence: TGTGCCAGCCGAGACAGGACAGATACGCAGTATTTT. Protein: CASRDRTDTQYF.

With regard to this clonotype: The germline gene is not matched at one end of the junction; a read error may be the cause. The V gene is TRBV7-2, the J gene TRBJ2-1; D remains ambiguous. Germline CDR1 and CDR2: SGHTA and FQGNSA. CDR3 length: 12 residues. The CDR3 bases are TGTGCCAGCAGCTTATCCTACGGTGAGCCGTTCTTC. Translated: CASSLSYGEPFF.

V gene TRBV7-8 combines with J gene TRBJ2-5; 10 nucleotides match TRBD2. V lost 1 base, J lost 2 bases, and 10 bases stayed unmatched. The CDR3 contains 18 residues. Per germline, CDR1 SGHVS and CDR2 FQNEAQ. The CDR3 nucleotides are TGTGCCAGCAGCTTAGTTGCAGCGGGGGGGCTGGGGCAAGAGACCCAGTACTTC. The encoded protein is CASSLVAAGGLGQETQYF.

This chain links TRBV7-3 with TRBJ1-1; 8 nucleotides agree with TRBD1. Trimming removed 3 bases from V and 5 bases from J; junction bases left unmatched: 5. This CDR3 contains 14 residues. The germline V gene encodes CDR1 SGHTA and CDR2 FQGTGA. The CDR3 DNA is TGTGCCAGCAGCTTGGACAGGGAGAAGACTGAAGCTTTCTTT. It translates to CASSLDREKTEAFF.

The rearrangement links TRBV7-9 to TRBJ2-3, with a weak D call TRBD2 (5 bases). There are 15 residues in the CDR3. Germline loops: CDR1 SEHNR, CDR2 FQNEAQ (reference sequence). Trimming cost V 7 bases and J 0 bases, with 14 bases left between them. The CDR3 nucleotides are TGTGCCAGCAACCTCGGTCAGCGGAGCACAGATACGCAGTATTTT. Translation gives CASNLGQRSTDTQYF. The full variable domain, completed using reference TRBV7-9 and TRBJ2-3, is DTGVSQNPRHKITKRGQNVTFRCDPISEHNRLYWYRQTLGQGPEFLTYFQNEAQLEKSRLLSDRFSAERPKGSFSTLEIQRTEQGDSAMYLCASNLGQRSTDTQYFGPGTRLTVL.

Turning to this clonotype: A much larger clone sits a single nucleotide away, making a read error possible. The chain links TRBV10-3 to TRBJ2-5; possible D gene TRBD1, 7 bases. CDR1 and CDR2 (germline): ENHRY, SYGVKD. This CDR3 region has 15 residues. The ends were cut back, 3 bases at V and 1 base at J, with 12 bases in the middle. The CDR3 loop is CAISDRGEIQETQYF. DNA for the CDR3: TGTGCCATCAGTGACAGGGGGGAGATCCAAGAGACCCAGTACTTC.

This clonotype was observed a handful of times. The CDR3 spells CASSEGGARIYNEQFF. CDR3 coding DNA: TGTGCCAGCAGTGAAGGGGGGGCGCGGATCTACAATGAGCAGTTCTTC. The genes are TRBV25-1 and TRBJ2-1; possible D gene TRBD2, 7 bases. CDR3 length equals 16 residues. V shed 2 bases and J shed 3 bases, with 14 bases lying between them. Germline V CDR1 and CDR2: MGHDK, SYGVNS.

The chain uses TRBV3-1 and TRBJ1-2, with D unresolved. This CDR3 comprises 14 residues. V dropped 4 bases and J dropped 3 bases, with 12 bases sitting between them. Germline V gives CDR1 LGHDT, CDR2 YNNKEL (reference sequence). The CDR3 DNA reads as TGTGCCAGCAGCCTCCGGGGAGATTACTATGGCTACACCTTC. As protein: CASSLRGDYYGYTF.

The gene calls are TRBV27 and TRBJ2-3, with a tentative D call TRBD1 (5 bases). This CDR3 has 14 amino acids. V was shortened by 5 bases and J by 4 bases, with 13 bases between the two germline ends. In germline, CDR1 is MNHEY, CDR2 SMNVEV (reference sequence). CDR3 coding DNA: TGTGCCAGCAGTCGAAACCCGACAGCAGATACGCAGTATTTT. It translates to CASSRNPTADTQYF.

The V call is TRBV12-3 or TRBV12-4, the J call TRBJ2-1, with 8 bases identical to TRBD1. V lost 5 bases, J lost 8 bases, and 11 bases stayed unmatched. The CDR3 totals 15 residues. CDR3 coding DNA: TGTGCCAGCAGTCCCGGGACAGGCTATAGTGATGAGCAGTTCTTC. It translates to CASSPGTGYSDEQFF.

The CDR3 DNA reads TGTGCCAGCAGCCAGGTGGTGGGGGGGTATAATTCACCCCTCCACTTT. This translates into CASSQVVGGYNSPLHF. The chain carries TRBV7-2 and TRBJ1-6; D perhaps matches TRBD1 (5 bases). The CDR3 totals 16 residues. The V end was cut by 5 bases, the J end by 4 bases, with 15 bases between. Germline assignment: CDR1 SGHTA and CDR2 FQGNSA.

A note on this clonotype: One junction end disagrees with the germline gene, perhaps due to a read error. V gene TRBV5-1 combines with J gene TRBJ2-4, with TRBD1 matching 7 bases. The CDR3 has 15 amino acids. Germline loops: CDR1 SGHRS, CDR2 YFSETQ. The CDR3 DNA is TGCGCCAGCAGATTGGACTTGGGGACAGAAAACATTCAGTACTTC. It translates to CASRLDLGTENIQYF.

This clonotype has a handful of counts. The V and J genes are TRBV5-1 and TRBJ2-1; D call uncertain. The CDR3 consists of 13 residues. Looked up from germline, CDR1 is SGHRS and CDR2 is YFSETQ. Trimming shortened V by 0 bases and J by 7 bases, and 8 bases separated the two germline ends. CDR3 sequence: CASSLVGVNEQFF. CDR3 coding DNA: TGCGCCAGCAGCTTGGTTGGGGTAAATGAGCAGTTCTTC.

The rearrangement links TRBV6-1 to TRBJ1-5, with TRBD1 matching 8 bases. J gave up 6 bases and V 6 bases, and 10 bases lay outside the gene matches. There are 15 residues in the CDR3. The germline CDR1 and CDR2 sequences are MNHNS and SASEGT. The CDR3 protein is CASSSGQGSFQPQHF. Written as DNA, the CDR3 is TGTGCCAGCAGCTCTGGACAGGGTAGTTTTCAGCCCCAGCATTTT.

The chain has TRBV4-3 and TRBJ2-2, with D possibly matching TRBD2 (5 bases). Trimming took 0 bases from V and 4 from J, leaving 12 bases between them. From germline, CDR1 is LGHNA and CDR2 YSLEER. The CDR3 runs 16 residues. The CDR3 protein is CASSQEWEQFTGELFF. CDR3 bases: TGCGCCAGCAGCCAAGAATGGGAGCAATTCACCGGGGAGCTGTTTTTT.

V usage is TRBV7-2 and J usage is TRBJ2-1; weak D call: TRBD1 (6 bases). Germline CDR1 is SGHTA and CDR2 is FQGNSA. Trimming took off 4 bases at V and 4 bases at J, with 11 bases between the two ends. CDR3 length: 14 amino acids. CDR3 DNA: TGTGCCAGCAGCTACCGGGACATATACAATGAGCAGTTCTTC. Protein product: CASSYRDIYNEQFF.